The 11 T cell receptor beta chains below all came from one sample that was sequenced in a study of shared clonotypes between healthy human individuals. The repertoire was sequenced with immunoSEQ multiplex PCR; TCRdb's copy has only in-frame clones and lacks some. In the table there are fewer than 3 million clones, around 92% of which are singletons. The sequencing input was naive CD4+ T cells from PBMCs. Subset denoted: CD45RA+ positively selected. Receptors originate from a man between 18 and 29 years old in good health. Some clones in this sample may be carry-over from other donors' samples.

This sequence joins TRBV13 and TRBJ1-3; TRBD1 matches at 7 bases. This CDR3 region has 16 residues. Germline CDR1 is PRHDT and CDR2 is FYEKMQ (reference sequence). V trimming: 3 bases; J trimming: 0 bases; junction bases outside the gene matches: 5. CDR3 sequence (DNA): TGTGCCAGCAGCTTGGGGACAGTCCGCTCTGGAAACACCATATATTTT. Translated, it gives CASSLGTVRSGNTIYF.

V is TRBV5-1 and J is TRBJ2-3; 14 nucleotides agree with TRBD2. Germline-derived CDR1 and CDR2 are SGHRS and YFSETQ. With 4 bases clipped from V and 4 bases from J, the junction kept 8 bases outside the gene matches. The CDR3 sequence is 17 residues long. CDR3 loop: CASSTGTSGSFADTQYF. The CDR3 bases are TGCGCCAGCAGCACTGGGACTAGCGGGAGCTTTGCAGATACGCAGTATTTT.

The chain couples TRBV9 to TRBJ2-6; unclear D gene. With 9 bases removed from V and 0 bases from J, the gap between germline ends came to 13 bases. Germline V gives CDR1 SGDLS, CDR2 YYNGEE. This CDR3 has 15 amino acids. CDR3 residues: CATAAGNSGANVLTF. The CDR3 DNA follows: TGTGCCACCGCTGCAGGAAACTCTGGGGCCAACGTCCTGACTTTC.

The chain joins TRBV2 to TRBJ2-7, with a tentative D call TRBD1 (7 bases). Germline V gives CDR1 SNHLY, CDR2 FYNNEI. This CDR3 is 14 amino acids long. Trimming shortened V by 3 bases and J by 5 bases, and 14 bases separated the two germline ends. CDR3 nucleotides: TGTGCCAGCAGTGATGCCAGGGGGGTCAACGAGCAGTACTTC. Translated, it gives CASSDARGVNEQYF.

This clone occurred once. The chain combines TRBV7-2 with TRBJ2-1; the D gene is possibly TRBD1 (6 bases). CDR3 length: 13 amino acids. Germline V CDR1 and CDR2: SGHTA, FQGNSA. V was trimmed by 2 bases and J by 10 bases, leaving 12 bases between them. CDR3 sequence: CASSLMVRGEQFF. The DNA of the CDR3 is TGTGCCAGCAGCTTAATGGTGAGGGGGGAGCAGTTCTTC.

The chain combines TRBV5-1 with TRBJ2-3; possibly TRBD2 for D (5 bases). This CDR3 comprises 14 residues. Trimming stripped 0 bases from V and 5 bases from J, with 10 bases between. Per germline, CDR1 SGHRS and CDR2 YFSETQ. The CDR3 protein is CASSLGGERDTQYF. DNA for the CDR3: TGCGCCAGCAGCTTGGGGGGAGAGCGAGATACGCAGTATTTT.

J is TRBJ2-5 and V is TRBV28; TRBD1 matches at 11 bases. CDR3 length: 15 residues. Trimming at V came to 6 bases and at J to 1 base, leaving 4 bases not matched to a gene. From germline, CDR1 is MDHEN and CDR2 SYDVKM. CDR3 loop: CASSRGQGAQETQYF. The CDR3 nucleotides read TGTGCCAGCAGCCGTGGACAGGGGGCCCAAGAGACCCAGTACTTC.

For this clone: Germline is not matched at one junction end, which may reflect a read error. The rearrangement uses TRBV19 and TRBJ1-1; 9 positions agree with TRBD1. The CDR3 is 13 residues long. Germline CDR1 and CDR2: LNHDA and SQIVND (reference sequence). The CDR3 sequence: CASTADAGTGSHF. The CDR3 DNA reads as TGTGCCAGTACCGCTGACGCCGGGACAGGGAGCCACTTT.

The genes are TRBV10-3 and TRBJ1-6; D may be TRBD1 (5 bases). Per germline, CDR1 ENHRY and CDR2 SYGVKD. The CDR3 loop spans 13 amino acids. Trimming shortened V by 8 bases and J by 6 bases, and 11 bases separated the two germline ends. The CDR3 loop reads CAIAGLGNSPLHF. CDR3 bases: TGTGCCATCGCGGGACTGGGTAATTCACCCCTCCACTTT.

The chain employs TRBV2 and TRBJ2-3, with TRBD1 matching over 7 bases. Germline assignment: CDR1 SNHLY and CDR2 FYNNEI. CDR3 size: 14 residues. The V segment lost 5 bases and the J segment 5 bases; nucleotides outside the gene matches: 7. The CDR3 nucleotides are TGTGCCAGCAGTCTACAGGGGCGAGGAGATACGCAGTATTTT. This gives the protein CASSLQGRGDTQYF.

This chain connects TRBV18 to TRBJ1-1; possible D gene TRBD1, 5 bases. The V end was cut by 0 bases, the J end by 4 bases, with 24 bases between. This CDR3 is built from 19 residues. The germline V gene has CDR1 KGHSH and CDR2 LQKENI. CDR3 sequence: CASSPPQGIAGTRGTEAFF. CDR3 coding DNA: TGTGCCAGCTCACCACCCCAGGGAATCGCGGGGACCCGAGGCACTGAAGCTTTCTTT.